This TCR beta chain was found in a study of shared T cell receptors in the human thymus. Repertoires were generated with immunoSEQ multiplex PCR, while TCRdb's copy carries only in-frame clones and drops some. In the table there are about 540,000 clones, more than 75% of which are singletons. The data were also submitted as part of a second study, on human thymus T cells. That source notes: A high degree of thymic repertoire overlap among unrelated individuals was reported in related research.

The sample was thymocytes. This sequence originates from a boy under three years old with a congenital heart defect.

CDR3: CSVVESSTDTQYF. The CDR3 bases are TGCAGCGTTGTGGAGTCTAGCACAGATACGCAGTATTTT. This chain links TRBV29-1 with TRBJ2-3; no reliable D call. The CDR3 contains 13 residues. Trimming removed 4 bases from V and 0 bases from J, with 8 bases in between. Per germline, CDR1 SQVTM and CDR2 ANQGSEA.